A selection of T cell receptor beta chains follows, all from one sample in a study of cytomegalovirus exposure and HLA in healthy donors. Only in-frame clones appear in the TCRdb table, and some are missing; sequencing was by immunoSEQ multiplex PCR. Of 50,000 to 55,000 clones listed, around 72% are singletons. Sequences were obtained from PBMCs. Source of these receptors: a woman in her fifties or sixties in good health and CMV-seropositive. Each CDR3 is given with its conserved first and last residue. Each record gives: V gene, D gene, J gene, clone size, CDR3 length, CDR3 protein, CDR3 DNA. A D gene is named only where the DNA matches it firmly. Not every row has a clone size; where given, it reads once, few, many or a size class.

>TRBV5-1|TRBD2|TRBJ2-7|medium-sized|14
CASSRTSENYEQYF
TGCGCCAGCAGCAGGACTAGCGAGAACTACGAGCAGTACTTC
>TRBV7-3|.|TRBJ2-1|.|13
CASSSSQGNEQFF
TGTGCCAGCAGCTCATCCCAGGGGAATGAGCAGTTCTTC
>TRBV4-2|.|TRBJ2-1|.|17
CASSQVGRGGLYNEQFF
TGTGCCAGCAGCCAAGTGGGTCGGGGTGGGTTGTACAATGAGCAGTTCTTC
>TRBV5-1|TRBD2|TRBJ2-7|.|15
CASSLASSGAYEQYF
TGCGCCAGCAGCTTGGCTAGTAGCGGGGCCTACGAGCAGTACTTC
>TRBV29-1|.|TRBJ1-2|few|13
CSVEDQAAVGYTF
TGCAGCGTTGAAGATCAGGCAGCTGTTGGCTACACCTTC
>TRBV30|TRBD2|TRBJ2-7|.|14
CAWSSGGSSHEQYF
TGTGCCTGGAGTTCGGGCGGGAGCTCACACGAGCAGTACTTC
>TRBV7-6|.|TRBJ2-5|once|16
CASSSLPRGEVETQYF
TGTGCCAGCAGCTCGCTTCCTCGGGGAGAGGTAGAGACCCAGTACTTC
>TRBV30|TRBD1|TRBJ2-3|.|15
CACPGTGGILDTQYF
TGTGCCTGCCCCGGGACAGGGGGCATTTTGGATACGCAGTATTTT
>TRBV19|.|TRBJ2-3|.|16
CASSTIGDSGRDTQYF
TGTGCCAGTAGTACTATAGGGGACTCCGGGCGGGATACGCAGTATTTT
>TRBV29-1|.|TRBJ1-2|.|12
CSVEGQGGGYTF
TGCAGCGTCGAAGGCCAGGGAGGCGGCTACACCTTC
>TRBV19|.|TRBJ2-4|.|14
CASSIDWEKNIQYF
TGTGCCAGTAGTATAGATTGGGAGAAAAACATTCAGTACTTC
>TRBV2|.|TRBJ1-5|.|14
CASSEEQGYQPQHF
TGTGCCAGCAGTGAGGAACAGGGTTATCAGCCCCAGCATTTT
>TRBV5-4|TRBD1|TRBJ1-4|few|14
CASSQGQGGEKLFF
TGTGCCAGCAGCCAGGGACAGGGGGGTGAAAAACTGTTTTTT
>TRBV28|TRBD2|TRBJ2-1|.|14
CASSGLADYNEQFF
TGTGCCAGCAGTGGGCTAGCGGACTACAATGAGCAGTTCTTC
>TRBV5-1|TRBD2|TRBJ2-3|.|17
CASSKNIAGGYTDTQYF
TGCGCCAGCAGCAAAAACATAGCGGGGGGTTACACAGATACGCAGTATTTT
>TRBV6-5|.|TRBJ1-1|.|14
CASSITGFNTEAFF
TGTGCCAGCAGTATTACAGGGTTTAACACTGAAGCTTTCTTT
>TRBV7-3|TRBD2|TRBJ2-5|.|15
CASSSRPRGGETQYF
TGTGCCAGCAGCTCCCGTCCCCGGGGGGGGGAGACCCAGTACTTC
>TRBV4-3|TRBD2|TRBJ2-1|.|14
CASSQAGGFNEQFF
TGCGCCAGCAGCCAAGCGGGGGGGTTCAATGAGCAGTTCTTC
>TRBV5-1|.|TRBJ2-1|once|14
CASSLAAELNEQFF
TGCGCCAGCAGCTTGGCGGCGGAGCTCAATGAGCAGTTCTTC
>TRBV11-1|.|TRBJ1-1|few|13
CASTYRVSSEAFF
TGTGCCAGCACTTACAGGGTCTCCTCTGAAGCTTTCTTT
>TRBV7-3|.|TRBJ2-5|.|14
CASSLSSGGETQYF
TGTGCCAGCAGCTTATCATCAGGAGGAGAGACCCAGTACTTC
>TRBV19|.|TRBJ2-5|.|15
CASSIDLARQETQYF
TGTGCCAGTAGTATAGATCTAGCCCGCCAAGAGACCCAGTACTTC
>TRBV7-8|TRBD2|TRBJ2-7|.|15
CASSLSTSGSYEQYF
TGTGCCAGCAGCTTATCGACTAGCGGCTCCTACGAGCAGTACTTC
>TRBV4-3|.|TRBJ2-7|few|14
CASSQGGVGHEQYF
TGCGCCAGCAGCCAGGGCGGGGTCGGCCACGAGCAGTACTTC
>TRBV6-6|.|TRBJ1-5|few|13
CASSYSTHQPQHF
TGTGCCAGCAGTTACTCGACTCATCAGCCCCAGCATTTT
>TRBV6-6|.|TRBJ1-4|.|12
CASRGGGEKLFF
TGTGCCAGCAGGGGGGGAGGGGAAAAACTGTTTTTT
>TRBV28|TRBD1|TRBJ1-2|.|14
CASGQGLGLYGYTF
TGTGCCAGCGGACAGGGGTTGGGGCTCTATGGCTACACCTTC
>TRBV10-3|TRBD1|TRBJ1-1|.|14
CAISRDRGNTEAFF
TGTGCCATCAGCCGGGACAGGGGGAACACTGAAGCTTTCTTT
>TRBV4-1|TRBD2|TRBJ2-5|.|13
CASSQGGAGEQYF
TGCGCCAGCAGCCAAGGCGGGGCGGGAGAGCAGTACTTC
>TRBV4-1|TRBD1|TRBJ1-5|.|13
CAISGTGRQPQHF
TGCGCCATCAGTGGGACAGGGCGGCAGCCCCAGCATTTT
>TRBV9|TRBD2|TRBJ2-1|once|17
CASSVDPTSSGVQREFF
TGTGCCAGCAGCGTAGACCCAACGTCCAGCGGGGTTCAAAGGGAGTTCTTC
>TRBV2|.|TRBJ2-7|.|11
CASMLQGKQYF
TGTGCCAGCATGTTACAGGGAAAGCAGTACTTC
>TRBV6-1|.|TRBJ2-1|few|14
CASSGILADNEQFF
TGTGCCAGCAGTGGAATATTAGCGGACAATGAGCAGTTCTTC
>TRBV4-3|TRBD1|TRBJ2-7|.|13
CASSPGTDYEQYF
TGCGCCAGCAGCCCCGGGACAGACTACGAGCAGTACTTC
>TRBV4-1|.|TRBJ1-5|.|14
CASSPRQLDQPQHF
TGCGCCAGCAGCCCTAGACAGCTAGATCAGCCCCAGCATTTT
>TRBV2|.|TRBJ2-7|.|12
CASDERTGKQYF
TGTGCCAGCGATGAGAGGACGGGAAAGCAGTACTTC
>TRBV7-2|.|TRBJ1-2|.|12
CASSFRGGGDTF
TGTGCCAGCAGCTTTAGAGGGGGGGGTGACACCTTC
>TRBV18|.|TRBJ1-1|.|19
CASSQQNRQALLMNTEAFF
TGTGCCAGCTCACAACAAAACAGACAGGCCCTGCTAATGAACACTGAAGCTTTCTTT
>TRBV5-4|.|TRBJ1-2|.|13
CASSPAGGYGYTF
TGTGCCAGCAGTCCGGCCGGGGGCTATGGCTACACCTTC
>TRBV6-5|.|TRBJ1-4|.|12
CATGGGGEKLFF
TGTGCCACGGGGGGGGGCGGTGAAAAACTGTTTTTT
>TRBV25-1|TRBD1|TRBJ2-7|.|14
CASSESAQGDEQYF
TGTGCCAGCAGTGAATCTGCACAGGGGGACGAGCAGTACTTC
>TRBV9|TRBD2|TRBJ2-5|.|18
CASSSHGLAGDIQETQYF
TGTGCCAGCAGCTCTCACGGACTAGCGGGGGACATTCAAGAGACCCAGTACTTC
>TRBV5-1|.|TRBJ2-5|.|14
CASSTSPGKETQYF
TGCGCCAGCAGCACATCCCCAGGGAAAGAGACCCAGTACTTC
>TRBV27|TRBD1|TRBJ1-1|.|16
CASSLSRTGAVSEAFF
TGTGCCAGCAGTTTATCAAGGACAGGGGCCGTCTCTGAAGCTTTCTTT
>TRBV4-3|TRBD2|TRBJ2-5|.|17
CASSQDWASGRDETQYF
TGCGCCAGCAGCCAAGATTGGGCTAGCGGGAGGGATGAGACCCAGTACTTC
>TRBV14|.|TRBJ2-1|.|14
CASSQESGRNEQFF
TGTGCCAGCAGCCAAGAATCAGGGCGGAATGAGCAGTTCTTC
>TRBV18|.|TRBJ1-2|.|15
CASSPSRQTNYGYTF
TGTGCCAGCTCACCATCCCGACAGACTAACTATGGCTACACCTTC
>TRBV6-4|.|TRBJ1-2|once|17
CASSDSEVHGANYGYTF
TGTGCCAGCAGTGACTCGGAGGTCCACGGGGCTAACTATGGCTACACCTTC
>TRBV18|.|TRBJ1-1|.|16
CASSPGRREENTEAFF
TGTGCCAGCTCACCAGGCAGGCGGGAGGAGAACACTGAAGCTTTCTTT
>TRBV9|.|TRBJ1-2|few|13
CASSMTENYGYTF
TGTGCCAGCAGCATGACAGAGAACTATGGCTACACCTTC
>TRBV9|.|TRBJ1-3|.|18
CASSVTPRGGREGNTIYF
TGTGCCAGCAGCGTAACGCCTCGCGGGGGGCGCGAGGGAAACACCATATATTTT
>TRBV7-8|TRBD2|TRBJ2-1|.|16
CASKAGLGDGDNEQFF
TGTGCCAGCAAAGCGGGATTGGGGGATGGGGACAATGAGCAGTTCTTC
>TRBV2|TRBD1|TRBJ2-2|.|14
CASRQGRGTGELFF
TGTGCCAGCAGACAGGGGCGCGGCACCGGGGAGCTGTTTTTT
>TRBV7-3|.|TRBJ2-1|.|16
CASSLLAGSSYNEQFF
TGTGCCAGCAGCTTACTCGCGGGAAGCTCCTACAATGAGCAGTTCTTC
>TRBV6-5|TRBD1|TRBJ2-1|.|15
CASKPGQGDGNEQFF
TGTGCCAGCAAACCGGGACAGGGGGATGGGAATGAGCAGTTCTTC